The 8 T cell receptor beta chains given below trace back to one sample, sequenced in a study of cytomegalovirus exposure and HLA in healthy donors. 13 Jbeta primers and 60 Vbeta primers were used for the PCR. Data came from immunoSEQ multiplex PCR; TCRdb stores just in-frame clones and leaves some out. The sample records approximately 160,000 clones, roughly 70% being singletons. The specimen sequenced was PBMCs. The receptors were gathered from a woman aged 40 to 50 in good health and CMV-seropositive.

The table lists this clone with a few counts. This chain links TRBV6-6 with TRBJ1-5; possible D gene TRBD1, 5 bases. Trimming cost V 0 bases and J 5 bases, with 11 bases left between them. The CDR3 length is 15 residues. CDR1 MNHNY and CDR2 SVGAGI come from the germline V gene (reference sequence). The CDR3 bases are TGTGCCAGCAGTTACTCTCCCGACAGCCATCAGCCCCAGCATTTT. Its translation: CASSYSPDSHQPQHF.

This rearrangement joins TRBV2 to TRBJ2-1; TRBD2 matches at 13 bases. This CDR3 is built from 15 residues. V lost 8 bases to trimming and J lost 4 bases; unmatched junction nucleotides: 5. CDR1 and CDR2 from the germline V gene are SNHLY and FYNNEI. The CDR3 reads CASGRLAGGYNEQFF. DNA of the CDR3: TGTGCCAGCGGAAGACTAGCGGGGGGTTACAATGAGCAGTTCTTC.

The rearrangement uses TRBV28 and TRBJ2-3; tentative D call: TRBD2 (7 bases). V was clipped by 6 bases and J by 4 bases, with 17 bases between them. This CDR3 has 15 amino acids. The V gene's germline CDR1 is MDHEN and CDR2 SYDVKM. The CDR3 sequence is CASSYRTGGADTQYF. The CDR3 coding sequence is TGTGCCAGCAGCTACAGGACGGGGGGCGCAGATACGCAGTATTTT.

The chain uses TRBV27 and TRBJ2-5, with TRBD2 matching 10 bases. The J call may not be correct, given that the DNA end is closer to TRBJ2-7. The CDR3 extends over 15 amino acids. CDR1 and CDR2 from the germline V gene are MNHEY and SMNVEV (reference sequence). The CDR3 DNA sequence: TGTGCCAGCAGTTCCTCTGAGCGGGGGGGATACGAGCAGTACTTC. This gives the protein CASSSSERGGYEQYF.

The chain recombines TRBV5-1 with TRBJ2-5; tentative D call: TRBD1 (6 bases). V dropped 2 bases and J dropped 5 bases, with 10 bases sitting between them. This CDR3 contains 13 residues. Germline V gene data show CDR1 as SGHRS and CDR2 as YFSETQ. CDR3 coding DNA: TGCGCCAGCAGCTTCGCTAGGGGGGAGACCCAGTACTTC. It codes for CASSFARGETQYF.

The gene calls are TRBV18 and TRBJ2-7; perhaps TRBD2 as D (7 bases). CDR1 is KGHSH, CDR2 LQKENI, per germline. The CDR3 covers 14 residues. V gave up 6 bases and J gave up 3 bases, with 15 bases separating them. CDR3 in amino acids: CASSRGASSYEQYF. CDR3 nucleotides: TGTGCCAGCTCTCGGGGGGCGAGCAGCTACGAGCAGTACTTC.

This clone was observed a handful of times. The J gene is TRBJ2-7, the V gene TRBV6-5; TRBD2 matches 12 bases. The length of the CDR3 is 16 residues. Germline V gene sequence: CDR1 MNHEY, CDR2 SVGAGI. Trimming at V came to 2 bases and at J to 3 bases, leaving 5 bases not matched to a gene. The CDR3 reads CASSYTGTSGYYEQYF. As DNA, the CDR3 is TGTGCCAGCAGTTACACCGGGACTAGCGGGTACTACGAGCAGTACTTC.

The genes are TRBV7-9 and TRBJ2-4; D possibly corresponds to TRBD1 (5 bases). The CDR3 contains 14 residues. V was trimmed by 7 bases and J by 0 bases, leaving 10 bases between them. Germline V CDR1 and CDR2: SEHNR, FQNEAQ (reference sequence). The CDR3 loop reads CASTRDLAKNIQYF. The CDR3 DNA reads TGTGCCAGCACCAGGGATCTAGCCAAAAACATTCAGTACTTC.